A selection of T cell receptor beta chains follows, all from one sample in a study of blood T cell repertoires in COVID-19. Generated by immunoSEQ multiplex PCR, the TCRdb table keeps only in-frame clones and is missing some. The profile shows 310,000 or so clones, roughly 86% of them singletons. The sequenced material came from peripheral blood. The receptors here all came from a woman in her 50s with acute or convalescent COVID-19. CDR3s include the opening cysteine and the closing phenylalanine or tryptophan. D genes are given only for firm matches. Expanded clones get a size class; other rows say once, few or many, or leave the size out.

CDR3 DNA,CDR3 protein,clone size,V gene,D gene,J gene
TGTGCCAGCCTCGGTGGGGCAGGGGCCCAAATTTTC,CASLGGAGAQIF,.,TRBV4-2,.,TRBJ2-7
TGCAGCGTTCGTCCTAGCGGGAGGGATGAGCAGTTCTTC,CSVRPSGRDEQFF,.,TRBV29-1,TRBD2,TRBJ2-1
TGCGCCAGCAAACAGGGGCTCGACCCTAGCACAGATACGCAGTATTTT,CASKQGLDPSTDTQYF,.,TRBV5-1,TRBD1,TRBJ2-3
TGTGCCAGCAGACCCCCGGGACTCCAAGAGACCCAGTACTTC,CASRPPGLQETQYF,.,TRBV2,.,TRBJ2-5
TGTGCCAGCAGCTTTGGACAGGGGATCGGAAACACCATATATTTT,CASSFGQGIGNTIYF,.,TRBV7-2,TRBD1,TRBJ1-3
TGTGCCAGCAGTTTATGGGTAATTGGGCAGGGGCTACTCTTC,CASSLWVIGQGLLF,once,TRBV28,.,TRBJ2-1
TGTGCCAGCCAAGCCGGGACAGCTGGGGGTGAAAAACTGTTTTTT,CASQAGTAGGEKLFF,.,TRBV19,TRBD1,TRBJ1-4
TGTGCCAGCAGTGAAGCGGGGCTCTCCTACAATGAGCAGTTCTTC,CASSEAGLSYNEQFF,.,TRBV25-1,.,TRBJ2-1
TGTGCCAGCAGTGTGGGACAGGGGGCCAGTGAAGCTTTCTTT,CASSVGQGASEAFF,.,TRBV2,TRBD1,TRBJ1-1
TGTGCCAGCAGCCAAAATATTCTGGGACTAGCGGGAGATTCCTCCTACAATGAGCAGTTCTTC,CASSQNILGLAGDSSYNEQFF,.,TRBV4-2,TRBD2,TRBJ2-1
TGTGCCAGCAGTCTCAACTATGGCTACACCTTC,CASSLNYGYTF,.,TRBV6-2/TRBV6-3,.,TRBJ1-2
TGTGCCAGCTCACCAAACATAGCTACGAACACTGAAGCTTTCTTT,CASSPNIATNTEAFF,.,TRBV18,.,TRBJ1-1
TGCGCCAGCAGCGGGGGACAGATGAACACTGAAGCTTTCTTT,CASSGGQMNTEAFF,once,TRBV5-1,TRBD1,TRBJ1-1
TGTGCCAGCAGGAAACAGGGGGCAGACTACGAGCAGTACTTC,CASRKQGADYEQYF,.,TRBV7-3,TRBD1,TRBJ2-7
TGCGCCAGCAGCTTGGGGCCAGGGGCTTCCTACGAGCAGTACTTC,CASSLGPGASYEQYF,.,TRBV5-1,.,TRBJ2-7
TGTGCCAGCAATCAACCCCGGGACAGAATGGGGTCACCCCTCCACTTT,CASNQPRDRMGSPLHF,.,TRBV28,TRBD1,TRBJ1-6
TGTGCCAGCAGCGCCGGGACAGGGAATCAGCCCCAGCATTTT,CASSAGTGNQPQHF,.,TRBV5-8,TRBD1,TRBJ1-5
TGTGCCAGCAGTGATACAGGGGGTACCGGGGAGCTGTTTTTT,CASSDTGGTGELFF,.,TRBV6-1,TRBD1,TRBJ2-2
TGTGCCTGGAGCTTCGGGAGTTGGGACAGTGAGCAGTTCTTC,CAWSFGSWDSEQFF,.,TRBV30,.,TRBJ2-1
TGTGCCAGCAGTTACAGTCGGAGCACAGATACGCAGTATTTT,CASSYSRSTDTQYF,.,TRBV6-5,.,TRBJ2-3
TGCAGTGCTAGTGGCAGGGGCCGGACAGATACGCAGTATTTT,CSASGRGRTDTQYF,.,TRBV20-1,.,TRBJ2-3
TGTGCCAGCAGCCGAGGACAGGGGATGGCCTACGAGCAGTACTTC,CASSRGQGMAYEQYF,.,TRBV7-8,TRBD1,TRBJ2-7
TGCAGCGTTGTATCCGGGGGCAATCAGCCCCAGCATTTT,CSVVSGGNQPQHF,.,TRBV29-1,.,TRBJ1-5